This record concerns one T cell receptor (beta chain) sequence. Its antigen remains unidentified. These data originate in a study of T cell repertoires in cytomegalovirus infection. Study context: Use of recently identified HLA-C-restricted and well-studied HLA-B-restricted CMV epitopes was part of the study.

From germline, CDR1 is MNHEY and CDR2 SMNVEV (reference sequence). The CDR3 loop spans 13 amino acids. V shed 6 bases and J 2 bases; nucleotides not matched to a gene: 2. TCRdb re-called the reads with MiXCR, one entry per CDR3 protein. The data hold roughly 310,000 distinct CDR3 sequences, with 25% to 30% observed a single time. The chain employs TRBV27 and TRBJ2-5; 8 bases fit TRBD2. The origin of this receptor is a human donor in good health (CMV status not recorded). Some clones in this sample may be carry-over from other donors' samples. Specimen: cultured PBMCs, collected from culture after CMV antigen stimulation. CDR3 nucleotide sequence: TGTGCCAGCAGCGGGAGGGATCAAGAGACCCAGTACTTC. Its translation: CASSGRDQETQYF.